This T cell receptor beta chain was retrieved from a study of breast tumors, draining lymph nodes, adjacent tissues. Findings and limits, study-wide: Tumors had less TCR diversity than lymph nodes, more than nontumor tissue.

V was clipped by 7 bases and J by 4 bases, with 18 bases between them. The CDR3 runs 15 residues. Germline CDR1 SGHRS, CDR2 YFSETQ. Axillary draining lymph nodes of breast cancer patients supplied the node samples. One entry per CDR3 protein results from TCRdb running MiXCR on the multiplex PCR reads. The top ten clones hold more than 0.95% of a sample with around 300,000 distinct CDR3 sequences, more than 30% of them seen once. This clonotype came up many times. The antigen is not known. The source material was axillary lymph node tissue. This clonotype was obtained from a female donor with breast cancer. Some clones in this sample may be carry-over from other donors' samples. The chain is built from TRBV5-1 and TRBJ2-1; D is perhaps TRBD2 (6 bases). The CDR3 reads CASALGGSGYNEQFF. The CDR3 DNA reads as TGCGCCAGCGCCTTGGGGGGATCGGGGTACAATGAGCAGTTCTTC.